The T cell receptor beta chain under discussion was sequenced for a study of blood T cell repertoires in COVID-19. Study as a whole: PBMCs, B-cell-depleted T cells, or T cells provided the cDNA or gDNA that made up the material.

V was cut by 6 bases and J by 4 bases, with 24 bases left in between. CDR3 length: 17 residues. From germline, CDR1 is LNHDA and CDR2 SQIVND (reference sequence). Ages ranged from about 18 to 89 years, with residence in around 24 US areas. Allocation to cohorts depended on clinical history reported by the participants. Per the study methods: Quantification of nucleated cells was approximated via reference gene primer amplification. Using immunoSEQ multiplex PCR, the repertoire was profiled, and TCRdb retains in-frame clones only, with some absent. V and J calls and clone size are those listed in that table; D and trimming were worked out from the DNA. The sample has hundreds of thousands of clones; around 90% are singletons. This clone has a handful of counts.

The clonotype comes from a woman aged 50 to 60 with acute COVID-19. What was sequenced was PBMCs or T cells enriched from blood (not recorded which). The genes are TRBV19 and TRBJ1-1; tentatively, D is TRBD1 (5 bases). The CDR3, as DNA: TGTGCCAGTAGCAAAACACAGACAGTAAATGCCGCCACTGAAGCTTTCTTT. Its translation: CASSKTQTVNAATEAFF.